This section outlines one T cell receptor (beta chain) sequence together with its context. What it recognizes is unknown. The primer mix had 60 Vbeta and 13 Jbeta primers. Using immunoSEQ multiplex PCR, the repertoire was profiled, and TCRdb retains in-frame clones only, with some absent. This table holds some 130,000 clones, about 77% found once. Trimming left V 4 bases short and J 4 bases short, with 14 bases between. Germline CDR1 is SGHNT and CDR2 is YENEEA. The CDR3 loop spans 14 amino acids. The data belong to a study of cytomegalovirus exposure and HLA in healthy donors. Study-wide results and caveats: Solely CMV serostatus was available to characterize immune exposure. The number of N-insertions in an Asian-associated ancestry cluster was reportedly below the 666-donor mean in a later analysis. The study reported that TCR beta sequences accurately predicted HLA-A and HLA-B alleles in most subjects. Sequencing likely generated an artifact that appeared as a cluster of highly shared sequence variants.

Specimen: PBMCs. This rearrangement joins TRBV11-3 to TRBJ2-7, with D possibly TRBD2 on 6 matching bases. The source is a woman in her 40s in good health and CMV-seronegative. As DNA, the CDR3 is TGTGCCAGCAGCTCGCGGGGCAAGGGATACGAGCAGTACTTC. Protein product: CASSSRGKGYEQYF.